This entry features one T cell receptor beta chain sequence. Its antigen is unidentified. It was with 60 Vbeta and 13 Jbeta primers that the PCR ran. Data came from immunoSEQ multiplex PCR; TCRdb stores just in-frame clones and leaves some out. The sample lists 130,000 or so clones; around 77% were seen once. This specimen belongs to a study of cytomegalovirus exposure and HLA in healthy donors. Study outcomes and limitations: A later analysis by the authors found several of the most significant clusters apparently linked to common viral pathogens.

Trimming removed 5 bases from V and 1 base from J; junction bases left unmatched: 3. Germline CDR1 reads LNHDA; CDR2 reads SQIVND (reference sequence). The CDR3 contains 16 residues. The source material was PBMCs. The chain links TRBV19 to TRBJ1-6; 9 nucleotides line up with TRBD1. The sequence was collected from a man aged 30 to 45 in good health and CMV-seronegative. CDR3 nucleotides: TGTGCCAGTAGTCCGGACAGGGGATCCTATAATTCACCCCTCCACTTT. Translated: CASSPDRGSYNSPLHF.